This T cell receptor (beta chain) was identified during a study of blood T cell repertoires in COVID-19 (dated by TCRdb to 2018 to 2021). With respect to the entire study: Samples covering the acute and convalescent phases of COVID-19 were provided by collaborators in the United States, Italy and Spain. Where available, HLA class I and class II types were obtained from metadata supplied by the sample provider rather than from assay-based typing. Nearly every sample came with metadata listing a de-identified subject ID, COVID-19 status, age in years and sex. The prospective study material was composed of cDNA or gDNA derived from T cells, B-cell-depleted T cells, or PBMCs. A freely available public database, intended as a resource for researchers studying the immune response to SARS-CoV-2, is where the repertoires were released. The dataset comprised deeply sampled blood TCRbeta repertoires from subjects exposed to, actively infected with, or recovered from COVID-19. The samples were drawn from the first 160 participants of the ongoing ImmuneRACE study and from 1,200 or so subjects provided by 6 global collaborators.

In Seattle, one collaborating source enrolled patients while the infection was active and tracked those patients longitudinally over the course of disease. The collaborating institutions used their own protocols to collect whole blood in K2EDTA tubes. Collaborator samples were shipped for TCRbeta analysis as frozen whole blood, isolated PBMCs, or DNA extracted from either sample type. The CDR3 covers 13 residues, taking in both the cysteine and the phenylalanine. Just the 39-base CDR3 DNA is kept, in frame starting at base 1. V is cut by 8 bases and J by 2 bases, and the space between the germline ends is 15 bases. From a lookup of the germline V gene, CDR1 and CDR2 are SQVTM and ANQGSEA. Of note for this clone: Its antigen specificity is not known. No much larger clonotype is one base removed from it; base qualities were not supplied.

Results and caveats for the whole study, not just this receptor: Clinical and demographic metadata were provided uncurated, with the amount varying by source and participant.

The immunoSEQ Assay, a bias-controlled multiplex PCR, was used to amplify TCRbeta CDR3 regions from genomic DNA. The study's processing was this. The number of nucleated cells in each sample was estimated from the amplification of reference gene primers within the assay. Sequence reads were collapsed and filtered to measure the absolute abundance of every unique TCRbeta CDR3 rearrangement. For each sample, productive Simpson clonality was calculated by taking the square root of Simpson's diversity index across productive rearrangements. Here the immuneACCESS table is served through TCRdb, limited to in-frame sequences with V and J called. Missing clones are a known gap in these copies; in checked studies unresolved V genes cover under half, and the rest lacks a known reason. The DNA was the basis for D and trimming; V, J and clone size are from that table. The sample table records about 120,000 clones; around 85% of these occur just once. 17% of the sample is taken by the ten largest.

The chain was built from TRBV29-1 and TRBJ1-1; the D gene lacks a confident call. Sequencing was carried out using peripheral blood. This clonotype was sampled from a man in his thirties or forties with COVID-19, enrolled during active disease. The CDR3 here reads CSTKVSENTEAFF. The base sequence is TGCAGCACGAAAGTTTCAGAAAACACTGAAGCTTTCTTT.